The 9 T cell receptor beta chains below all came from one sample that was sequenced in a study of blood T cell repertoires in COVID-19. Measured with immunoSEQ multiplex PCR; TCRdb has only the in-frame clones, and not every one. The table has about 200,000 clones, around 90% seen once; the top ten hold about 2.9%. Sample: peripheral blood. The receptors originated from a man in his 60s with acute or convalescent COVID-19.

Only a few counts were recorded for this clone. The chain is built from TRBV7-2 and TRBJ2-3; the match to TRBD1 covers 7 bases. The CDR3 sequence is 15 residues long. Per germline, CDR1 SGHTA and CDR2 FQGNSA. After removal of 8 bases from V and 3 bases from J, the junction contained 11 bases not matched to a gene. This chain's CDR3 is CASQRGQGRTDTQYF. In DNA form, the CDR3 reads TGTGCCAGCCAGAGGGGGCAGGGAAGGACAGATACGCAGTATTTT.

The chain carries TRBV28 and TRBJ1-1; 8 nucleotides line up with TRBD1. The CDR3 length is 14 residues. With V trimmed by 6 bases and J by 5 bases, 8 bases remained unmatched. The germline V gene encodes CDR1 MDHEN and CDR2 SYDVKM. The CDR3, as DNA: TGTGCCAGCAGCATGGACAGGGTAAGAACTGAAGCTTTCTTT. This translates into CASSMDRVRTEAFF.

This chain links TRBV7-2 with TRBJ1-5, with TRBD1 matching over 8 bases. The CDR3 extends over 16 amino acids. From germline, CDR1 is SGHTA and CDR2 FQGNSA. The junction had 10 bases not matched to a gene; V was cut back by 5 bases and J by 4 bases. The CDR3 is CASSQQGQARNQPQHF. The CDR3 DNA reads TGTGCCAGCAGCCAGCAGGGACAGGCGCGTAATCAGCCCCAGCATTTT.

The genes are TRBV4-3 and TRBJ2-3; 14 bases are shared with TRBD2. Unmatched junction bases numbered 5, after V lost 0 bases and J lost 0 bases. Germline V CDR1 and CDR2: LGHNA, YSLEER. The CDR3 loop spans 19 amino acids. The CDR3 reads CASSQDRLAGGTSTDTQYF. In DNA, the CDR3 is TGCGCCAGCAGCCAAGATCGACTAGCGGGGGGGACTAGCACAGATACGCAGTATTTT.

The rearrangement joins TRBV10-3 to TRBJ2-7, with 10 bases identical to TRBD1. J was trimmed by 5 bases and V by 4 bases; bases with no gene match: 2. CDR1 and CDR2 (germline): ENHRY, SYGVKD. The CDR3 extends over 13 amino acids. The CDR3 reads CAISVDRGNEQYF. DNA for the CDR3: TGTGCCATCAGTGTGGACAGGGGGAACGAGCAGTACTTC.

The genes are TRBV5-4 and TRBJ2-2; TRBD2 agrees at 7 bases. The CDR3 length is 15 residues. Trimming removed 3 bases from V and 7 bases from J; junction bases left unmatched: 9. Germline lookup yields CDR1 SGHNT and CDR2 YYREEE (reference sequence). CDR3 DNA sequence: TGTGCCAGCAGCTACCCCGCGGGGAGGGGCGGGGAGCTGTTTTTT. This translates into CASSYPAGRGGELFF.

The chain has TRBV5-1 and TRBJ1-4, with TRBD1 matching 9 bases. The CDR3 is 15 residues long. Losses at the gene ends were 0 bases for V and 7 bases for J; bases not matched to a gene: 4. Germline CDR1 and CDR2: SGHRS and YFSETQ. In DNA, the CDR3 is TGCGCCAGCAGCTTGGGGACAGGGGTCGGTGAAAAACTGTTTTTT. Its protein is CASSLGTGVGEKLFF.

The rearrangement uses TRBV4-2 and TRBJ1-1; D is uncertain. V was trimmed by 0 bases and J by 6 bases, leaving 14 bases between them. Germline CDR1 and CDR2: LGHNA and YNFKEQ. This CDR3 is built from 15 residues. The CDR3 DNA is TGTGCCAGCAGCCAAGATTCCACCACCGTAGCTGAAGCTTTCTTT. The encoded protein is CASSQDSTTVAEAFF.

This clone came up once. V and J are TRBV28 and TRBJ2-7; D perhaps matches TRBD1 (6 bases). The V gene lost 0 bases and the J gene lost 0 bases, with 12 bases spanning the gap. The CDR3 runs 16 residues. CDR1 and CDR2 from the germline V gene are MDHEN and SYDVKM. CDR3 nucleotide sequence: TGTGCCAGCAGTTTATGGGGGGCGATGAGCTCCTACGAGCAGTACTTC. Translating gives CASSLWGAMSSYEQYF.